Here is one TCR beta chain with its context. The data derive from a study of blood T cell repertoires in COVID-19. The overall study: Whether acute or convalescent, the COVID-19 samples came from the United States, Italy and Spain. In each case, the material was cDNA or gDNA derived from T cells, B-cell-depleted T cells, or PBMCs.

Germline V lookup: CDR1 LNHDA, CDR2 SQIVND (reference sequence). This CDR3 comprises 17 residues. Trimming cost V 1 base and J 4 bases; bases outside gene matches: 11. Methods used by the authors: Reference gene primer amplification gave nucleated cell count estimates. Sequenced by immunoSEQ multiplex PCR; TCRdb stores in-frame clones only, minus some. V and J calls plus clone size are reproduced from that table; the DNA served to infer D and trimming. The profile covers about 110,000 clones, with about 70% appearing a single time and less than 1% taken by the ten largest. Sequencing input: peripheral blood. The J gene is TRBJ2-3, the V gene TRBV19; 7 positions match TRBD2. This TCR came from a human donor with acute or convalescent COVID-19. The donor label of this sample is uncertain. Here the CDR3 reads CASSIGPGVGGSDTQYF. The CDR3, as DNA: TGTGCCAGTAGTATAGGACCCGGGGTCGGGGGGTCAGATACGCAGTATTTT.